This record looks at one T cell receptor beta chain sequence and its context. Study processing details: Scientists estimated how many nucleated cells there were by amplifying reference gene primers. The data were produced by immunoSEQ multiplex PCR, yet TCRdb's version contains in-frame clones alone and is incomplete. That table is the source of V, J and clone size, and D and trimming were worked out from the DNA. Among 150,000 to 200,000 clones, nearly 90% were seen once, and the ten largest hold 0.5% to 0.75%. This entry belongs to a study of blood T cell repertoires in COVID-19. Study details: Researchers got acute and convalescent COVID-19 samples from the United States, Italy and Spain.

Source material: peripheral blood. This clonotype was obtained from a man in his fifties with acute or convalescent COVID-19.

CDR3 protein: CASSPLAGAYEQYF. The CDR3 DNA sequence: TGTGCCAGCTCACCATTGGCAGGGGCCTACGAGCAGTACTTC. The J gene is TRBJ2-7, the V gene TRBV18, with D perhaps TRBD1 (6 bases). V was cut by 2 bases and J by 2 bases, with 10 bases left in between. The CDR3 covers 14 residues. Germline lookup yields CDR1 KGHSH and CDR2 LQKENI.